This is a list of T cell receptor beta chains from one sample in a study of cytomegalovirus exposure and HLA in healthy donors. Produced via immunoSEQ multiplex PCR; TCRdb's table is partial and in-frame only. The data show under 150,000 clones, around 84% seen once. The specimen was PBMCs. All receptors come from a man between 18 and 29 years old in good health and CMV-seropositive. The CDR3 runs from the conserved cysteine through the conserved F or W. Each record gives: V gene, clone size, D gene, J gene, CDR3 DNA, CDR3 protein. D genes are given only for firm matches. For some rows the clone size is stated as once, few or many, or as a class when expanded; others skip it.

TRBV19	NA	NA	TRBJ2-7	TGTGCCAGTACCGGCGGGGTGGGGAGGTCCTACGAGCAGTACTTC	CASTGGVGRSYEQYF
TRBV5-1	NA	TRBD2	TRBJ2-5	TGCGCCAGCAGACCTTCCCCGAGCGGGACTCAAGAGACCCAGTACTTC	CASRPSPSGTQETQYF
TRBV23-1	NA	NA	TRBJ2-3	TGCGCCAGCAGTCAATACGGTTCGCAGGGTTCTCCTGGCACAGATACGCAGTATTTT	CASSQYGSQGSPGTDTQYF
TRBV19	NA	NA	TRBJ1-3	TGTGCCAGCGAGGGACTGTTGGGGAACACCATATATTTT	CASEGLLGNTIYF
TRBV5-1	once	NA	TRBJ1-5	TGCGCCAGCAGCTTGACAGGTCAACAGCCCCAGCATTTT	CASSLTGQQPQHF
TRBV5-1	NA	TRBD1	TRBJ2-3	TGCGCCAGCAGCCCTGCTGACAGGGTGTTAGATACGCAGTATTTT	CASSPADRVLDTQYF
TRBV19	NA	TRBD1	TRBJ2-1	TGTGCCAGTGATAGACAGGGGGGCAATGAGCAGTTCTTC	CASDRQGGNEQFF
TRBV7-8	NA	TRBD1	TRBJ2-7	TGTGCCAGCAGCCTGCCGGGGACAGGGGTCTACGAGCAGTACTTC	CASSLPGTGVYEQYF
TRBV30	NA	TRBD1	TRBJ1-6	TGTGCCTGGGGGAAACAGGGGGCTGATAATTCACCCCTCCACTTT	CAWGKQGADNSPLHF
TRBV10-2	NA	TRBD1	TRBJ2-5	TGCGCCAGCAGCCCGACAGGGCTCTCTTCTCACTTC	CASSPTGLSSHF
TRBV11-2	NA	NA	TRBJ1-1	TGTGCCAGCAGCTTAGTCACAGGGTTCTTGAACACTGAAGCTTTCTTT	CASSLVTGFLNTEAFF
TRBV7-9	NA	NA	TRBJ2-7	TGTGCCAGCAGCATACCGACTGATCCGATCTACGAGCAGTACTTC	CASSIPTDPIYEQYF
TRBV18	NA	TRBD1	TRBJ2-2	TGTGCCAGCTCACCAGAGCCCGTCCGGACAGGGGTGTTCGGGGGCACCGGGGAGCTGTTTTTT	CASSPEPVRTGVFGGTGELFF
TRBV7-3	NA	TRBD1	TRBJ2-1	TGTGCCAGCAGCGCGGGACAGGTCGGTGAGCAGTTCTTC	CASSAGQVGEQFF
TRBV10-2	NA	NA	TRBJ1-2	TGCGCCAGCAGTGAGGACAGAAACTATGGCTACACCTTC	CASSEDRNYGYTF
TRBV27	few	NA	TRBJ2-7	TGTGCCAGTATGGGGGGGGCCTCCTACGAGCAGTACTTC	CASMGGASYEQYF
TRBV29-1	NA	NA	TRBJ2-7	TGCAGCGTTGAAGGGGGCAGGGGTTACGAGCAGTACTTC	CSVEGGRGYEQYF
TRBV2	NA	TRBD1	TRBJ2-5	TGTGCCAGCAGCGTAGACAGGGTTCATCTCCAAGAGACCCAGTACTTC	CASSVDRVHLQETQYF
TRBV29-1	NA	NA	TRBJ2-3	TGCAGCGTTGAAGGAGAAGGGGAAACAGATACGCAGTATTTT	CSVEGEGETDTQYF
TRBV5-1	NA	NA	TRBJ2-7	TGCGCCAGCAGCTTGGATCGGGTCGAGCAGTACTTC	CASSLDRVEQYF
TRBV5-1	NA	TRBD2	TRBJ2-1	TGCGCCAGCAGCTTGGAGGGACTAGCGTACAATGAGCAGTTCTTC	CASSLEGLAYNEQFF
TRBV27	NA	NA	TRBJ2-7	TGTGCCAGCAGTCCGCTAGCCCCTCGGGCCTACGAGCAGTACTTC	CASSPLAPRAYEQYF
TRBV29-1	NA	NA	TRBJ2-1	TGCAGCGTTGAAGTCTTACAGGTAGGCTACAATGAGCAGTTCTTC	CSVEVLQVGYNEQFF
TRBV5-1	NA	NA	TRBJ2-3	TGCGCCAGCAGACTCACAGATACGCAGTATTTT	CASRLTDTQYF
TRBV7-2	NA	NA	TRBJ1-1	TGTGCCAGCAGCTCGCGCGGGGGTATGGCTGAAGCTTTCTTT	CASSSRGGMAEAFF
TRBV10-1	many	TRBD1	TRBJ2-2	TGCGCCAGCAGTGGGACAGGGGTCACCGGGGAGCTGTTTTTT	CASSGTGVTGELFF
TRBV5-6	NA	NA	TRBJ2-7	TGTGCCAGCAGCTACAGGGGACTCTCCTACGAGCAGTACTTC	CASSYRGLSYEQYF
TRBV4-1	NA	NA	TRBJ2-7	TGCGCCAGCAGCCAAGCTGACGGGGGCTTCCGGGGAGGGTACGAGCAGTACTTC	CASSQADGGFRGGYEQYF
TRBV4-1	NA	NA	TRBJ1-3	TGCGCCAGCAGCCAGCCCCGGGAGGGAGGTGGAAACACCATATATTTT	CASSQPREGGGNTIYF
TRBV9	NA	TRBD2	TRBJ2-1	TGTGCCAGCAGCGGCTCTTCGGGGGGGCGGTCCTACAATGAGCAGTTCTTC	CASSGSSGGRSYNEQFF
TRBV7-6	NA	TRBD2	TRBJ2-5	TGTGCCAGCAGCCCGGGGGGGGCAAAGAGTGTGGAGACCCAGTACTTC	CASSPGGAKSVETQYF
TRBV11-2	NA	NA	TRBJ1-4	TGTGCCAGCAGCCCCTGGGGAGTCAATCCTAAGGGTGAAAAACTGTTTTTT	CASSPWGVNPKGEKLFF
TRBV19	few	NA	TRBJ2-7	TGTGCCAGTAGTCCCAGCGGTCTGAGGGAGCAGTACTTC	CASSPSGLREQYF
TRBV9	few	TRBD1	TRBJ1-2	TGTGCCAGCAGCGTAGCTAGTTGGCAGGGGGATGGCTACACCTTC	CASSVASWQGDGYTF
TRBV6-5	NA	NA	TRBJ1-1	TGTGCCAGCAGTTACTCGTACTCAACCTCGGCTTTCTTT	CASSYSYSTSAFF
TRBV28	NA	NA	TRBJ2-7	TGTGCCAGCAGTTTTCGGACAGTCTCCTACGAGCAGTACTTC	CASSFRTVSYEQYF
TRBV4-1	NA	NA	TRBJ1-1	TGCGCCAGCAGCCAAGAGGGGGGAGGCACTGAAGCTTTCTTT	CASSQEGGGTEAFF
TRBV6-6	once	NA	TRBJ1-5	TGTGCCAGCAGTTACAAGGGAGGGAATAGCAATCAGCCCCAGCATTTT	CASSYKGGNSNQPQHF
TRBV27	few	TRBD1	TRBJ2-5	TGTGCCAGCAGAGGTCTACGGGACAGGGGTCAAGAGACCCAGTACTTC	CASRGLRDRGQETQYF
TRBV25-1	NA	NA	TRBJ2-1	TGTGCCAGCAGTGAGCTAGATCCGGCCTCGAATGAGCAGTTCTTC	CASSELDPASNEQFF
TRBV13	NA	TRBD2	TRBJ2-3	TGTGCCAGCAGCCGGGTAGGACTAGCGGGTATCACAGATACGCAGTATTTT	CASSRVGLAGITDTQYF
TRBV6-6	NA	TRBD1	TRBJ1-2	TGTGCCAGCAGTTACTCGGACAGGGGGTATGGCTACACCTTC	CASSYSDRGYGYTF
TRBV2	NA	TRBD1	TRBJ1-5	TGTGCCAGCACCCCCGGACGATGGGCAGGGGGCCGAATTAGCAATCAGCCCCAACATTTT	CASTPGRWAGGRISNQPQHF
TRBV13	NA	TRBD2	TRBJ2-1	TGTGCCAGCAGCCTAGCGGGAGTGGATGAGCAGTTCTTC	CASSLAGVDEQFF
TRBV6-5	NA	NA	TRBJ2-7	TGTGCCAGCATGCCGGGATCCTCCTACGAGCAGTACTTT	CASMPGSSYEQYF
TRBV7-8	NA	NA	TRBJ2-7	TGTGCCAGCAGCTTCAGAGAGGGCCCGGTCGAGCAGTACTTC	CASSFREGPVEQYF
TRBV6-5	NA	NA	TRBJ2-1	TGTGCCAGCAGTTACTCAAGTCAGAATGAGCAGTTCTTC	CASSYSSQNEQFF
TRBV6-5	NA	TRBD2	TRBJ2-5	TGTGCCAGCAGTTACTCGATTAGCGGGGGGAAAGAGACCCAGTACTTC	CASSYSISGGKETQYF
TRBV5-6	NA	NA	TRBJ2-7	TGTGCCAGCAGCACGGGAGATTTCATGGACTACGAGCAGTACTTC	CASSTGDFMDYEQYF
TRBV5-1	NA	NA	TRBJ2-3	TGCGCCAGCAGCTTGGGGGCGGGACCCCTCCGGGAGATACCAGATACGCAGTATTTT	CASSLGAGPLREIPDTQYF
TRBV6-5	NA	NA	TRBJ2-1	TGTGCCAGCAGTTACTCGAGTACAGGGCTAGGCAATGAGCAGTTCTTC	CASSYSSTGLGNEQFF
TRBV11-2	NA	NA	TRBJ2-3	TGTGCCAGCAGCTTTCATCGGCGGATAGACACAGATACGCAGTATTTT	CASSFHRRIDTDTQYF